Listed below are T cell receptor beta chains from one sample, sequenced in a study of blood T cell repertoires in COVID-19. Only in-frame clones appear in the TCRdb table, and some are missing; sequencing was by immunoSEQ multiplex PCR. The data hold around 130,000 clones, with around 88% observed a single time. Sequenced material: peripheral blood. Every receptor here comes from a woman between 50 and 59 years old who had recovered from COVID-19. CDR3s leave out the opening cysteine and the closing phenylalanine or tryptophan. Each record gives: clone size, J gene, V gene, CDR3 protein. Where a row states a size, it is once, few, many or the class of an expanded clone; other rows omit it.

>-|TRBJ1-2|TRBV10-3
AISDQGQGANYGYT
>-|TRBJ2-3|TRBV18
ASSPQGLAGGTDTQY
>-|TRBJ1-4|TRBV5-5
ASSINLERNEKLF
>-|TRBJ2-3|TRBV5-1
ASSSPGQGKDTQY
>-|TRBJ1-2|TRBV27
ASSPQRRGGYGYT
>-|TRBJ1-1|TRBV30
AWTPQGHTEAF
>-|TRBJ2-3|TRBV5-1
ASSLGLAGDTQY
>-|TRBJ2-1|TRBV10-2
ASSEISSGVRMYNEQF
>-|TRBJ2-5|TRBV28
ASESGETQY
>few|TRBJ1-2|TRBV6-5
ASSSSGTANYGYT
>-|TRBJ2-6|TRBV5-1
ASSLAGRPSGANVLT
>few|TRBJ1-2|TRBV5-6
ASSAGPEYRGYT
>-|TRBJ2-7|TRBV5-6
ASSLGGQGRYEQY
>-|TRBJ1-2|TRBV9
ASSVVPAGNYGYT
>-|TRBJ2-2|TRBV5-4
ASSLDKSTGELF
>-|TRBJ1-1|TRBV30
AWSASFPSEAF
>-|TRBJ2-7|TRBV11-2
ASSHDRVRYEQY
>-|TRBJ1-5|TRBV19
ASRPPVSVATGYVGNQPQH
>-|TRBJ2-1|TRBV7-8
ASSKEISGRGNEQF
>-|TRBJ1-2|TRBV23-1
ASTPNRGPSNYGYT
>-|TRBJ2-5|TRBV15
ATSRALANQETQY
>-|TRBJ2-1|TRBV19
ASKAASGRHEQF
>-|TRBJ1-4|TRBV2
ARGTGVRDEKLF
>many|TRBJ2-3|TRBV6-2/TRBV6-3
ASSFGTSTDTQY
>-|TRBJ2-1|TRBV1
TSSRLAGVLSYNEQF
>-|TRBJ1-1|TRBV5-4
ASSLPGRFEAF
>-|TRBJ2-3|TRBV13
ASSYGLATDTQY
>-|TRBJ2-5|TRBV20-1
SASGDYQETQY
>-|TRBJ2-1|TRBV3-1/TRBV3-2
ASSQGGGSGEQF